A selection of T cell receptor beta chains follows, all from one sample in a study of shared clonotypes between healthy human individuals. This table comes from immunoSEQ multiplex PCR, and its TCRdb copy is limited to in-frame clones, with some not included. The sample yields some 500,000 clones, 90% to 96% seen once. The specimen was naive CD4+ T cells sorted from blood. These receptors were taken from a woman under 40 in good health. Both conserved end residues are part of each CDR3. D genes are given only for firm matches. The size field is filled for only some rows; it gives once, few, many or a size class.

cdr3_aa cdr3_nt j_call clone_size d_call v_call
CASSHTVEGYGYTF TGTGCCAGCAGTCATACAGTGGAGGGCTATGGCTACACCTTC TRBJ1-2 . . TRBV28
CASRYDGEWATEAFF TGTGCCAGTCGATACGACGGCGAATGGGCCACTGAAGCTTTCTTT TRBJ1-1 . . TRBV19
CASSQAIAGGSTDTQYF TGCGCCAGCAGCCAGGCTATAGCGGGAGGGTCCACAGATACGCAGTATTTT TRBJ2-3 . TRBD2 TRBV4-1
CASSVRDRGIQEAFF TGTGCCAGTAGTGTCCGGGACAGGGGGATCCAGGAAGCTTTCTTT TRBJ1-1 . TRBD1 TRBV19
CASGRGQTQETQYF TGCGCCAGCGGACGGGGACAGACCCAAGAGACCCAGTACTTC TRBJ2-5 once TRBD1 TRBV10-2
CASKAEALVFGGYTF TGTGCCAGCAAGGCGGAGGCCCTCGTCTTTGGTGGCTACACCTTC TRBJ1-2 . . TRBV27
CASSRGTAASPTDTQYF TGTGCCAGCTCACGCGGGACAGCGGCGAGTCCCACAGATACGCAGTATTTT TRBJ2-3 . . TRBV18
CASSLEGAYEQYF TGTGCCAGCTCACTGGAAGGGGCCTACGAGCAGTACTTC TRBJ2-7 . . TRBV18
CASSRGSVNTEAFF TGTGCCAGCTCACGAGGGTCAGTGAACACTGAAGCTTTCTTT TRBJ1-1 . . TRBV18
CASKLAGATYEQYF TGTGCCAGCAAACTAGCGGGAGCTACCTACGAGCAGTACTTC TRBJ2-7 . TRBD2 TRBV6-1
CASSARSLEATGELFF TGCGCCAGCAGCGCAAGATCCCTAGAGGCCACCGGGGAGCTGTTTTTT TRBJ2-2 . . TRBV5-1
CASSPTPGRNTEAFF TGTGCCAGCAGCCCAACGCCAGGGCGAAACACTGAAGCTTTCTTT TRBJ1-1 . . TRBV7-3
CASSTLAGLNEQFF TGTGCCAGCAGTACACTAGCGGGACTCAATGAGCAGTTCTTC TRBJ2-1 . TRBD2 TRBV2
CASSRAVSGTDTQYF TGTGCCAGCTCCCGGGCGGTTAGTGGGACAGATACGCAGTATTTT TRBJ2-3 . . TRBV5-4
CASSLGVGYTEAFF TGTGCCAGCAGTTTAGGGGTCGGATACACTGAAGCTTTCTTT TRBJ1-1 once . TRBV28
CASSHRDRGQIYGYTF TGTGCCAGCAGCCACCGGGACAGGGGGCAAATTTATGGCTACACCTTC TRBJ1-2 . TRBD1 TRBV5-6
CASSQELISYEQYF TGTGCCAGCAGCCAAGAGTTAATTTCCTACGAGCAGTACTTC TRBJ2-7 . . TRBV4-2
CASSAPGQGYAQYF TGTGCCAGTAGTGCCCCGGGACAGGGTTATGCGCAGTATTTT TRBJ2-3 . TRBD1 TRBV19
CASCYRPNTGELFF TGTGCCAGCTGTTACAGACCGAACACCGGGGAGCTGTTTTTT TRBJ2-2 . . TRBV28
CASSLVQTDTQYF TGTGCCAGCAGCTTAGTTCAGACAGATACGCAGTATTTT TRBJ2-3 once . TRBV7-9
CASSFPLSGYTF TGTGCCAGCAGTTTCCCCCTAAGTGGCTACACCTTC TRBJ1-2 . . TRBV28
CASSEKVNQPQHF TGTGCCAGCAGTGAAAAGGTAAATCAGCCCCAGCATTTT TRBJ1-5 . . TRBV6-1
CASSSTLSYTNYGYTF TGTGCCAGCAGTAGTACTCTGAGCTACACTAACTATGGCTACACCTTC TRBJ1-2 . . TRBV28
CASTTSLGTGTYEQYF TGTGCCAGCACCACTAGTTTAGGGACAGGGACCTACGAGCAGTACTTC TRBJ2-7 . TRBD1 TRBV25-1
CASSRTSGRSVNEQFF TGCGCCAGCAGCCGGACTAGCGGGAGGTCCGTCAATGAGCAGTTCTTC TRBJ2-1 . TRBD2 TRBV5-1
CANSDRNIQYF TGTGCCAACTCGGACCGAAACATTCAGTACTTC TRBJ2-4 . . TRBV2
CASSPEGRTDTQYF TGCGCCAGCAGCCCCGAGGGCCGCACAGATACGCAGTATTTT TRBJ2-3 . . TRBV5-1
CASSLSSGGNTGELFF TGTGCCAGCAGCTTAAGCAGCGGGGGGAACACCGGGGAGCTGTTTTTT TRBJ2-2 . TRBD2 TRBV7-3
CASSQDGTRDTGELFF TGCGCCAGCAGCCAAGACGGGACCAGAGACACCGGGGAGCTGTTTTTT TRBJ2-2 . . TRBV4-1
CASSLSAAQETQYF TGTGCCAGCAGTTTGTCAGCGGCGCAAGAGACCCAGTACTTC TRBJ2-5 . . TRBV28
CASGDQPQHF TGTGCCAGTGGAGATCAGCCCCAGCATTTT TRBJ1-5 . . TRBV19
CASSLPSGTSSTGELFF TGTGCCAGCAGCCTACCCTCAGGGACTAGCAGCACCGGGGAGCTGTTTTTT TRBJ2-2 . TRBD2 TRBV9
CASSLAPAIAGGSGQETQYF TGTGCCAGCAGCTTAGCGCCTGCAATAGCGGGAGGGTCGGGCCAAGAGACCCAGTACTTC TRBJ2-5 . TRBD2 TRBV7-2
CASSPRGGSEQYF TGTGCCAGCTCACCACGTGGGGGAAGCGAGCAGTACTTC TRBJ2-7 . . TRBV18
CASRRDGSNQPQHF TGTGCCAGCAGGCGGGACGGTAGCAATCAGCCCCAGCATTTT TRBJ1-5 once . TRBV28
CASSKGDWHSNEQFF TGTGCCAGCTCCAAGGGGGACTGGCATAGCAATGAGCAGTTCTTC TRBJ2-1 once . TRBV7-2
CASSSQGDYGYTF TGTGCCAGCAGTTCACAGGGGGACTATGGCTACACCTTC TRBJ1-2 . TRBD1 TRBV28
CATSRSVVVGGNQPQHF TGTGCCACCAGCAGGTCGGTGGTTGTGGGGGGCAATCAGCCCCAGCATTTT TRBJ1-5 . . TRBV15
CASSISRGRRNEQYF TGTGCCAGTAGTATCAGCAGGGGAAGGAGGAACGAGCAGTACTTC TRBJ2-7 . . TRBV19
CASTPGSGGKDTQYF TGCGCCAGCACCCCGGGGTCCGGAGGGAAAGATACGCAGTATTTT TRBJ2-3 once . TRBV4-1
CASGLARGSAATNYGYTF TGTGCTAGTGGTTTGGCCCGTGGTAGCGCAGCTACTAACTATGGCTACACCTTC TRBJ1-2 . . TRBV12-5
CASSSDSPSYEQYF TGTGCCAGCAGCTCGGACAGCCCGTCCTACGAGCAGTACTTC TRBJ2-7 few . TRBV7-9
CASGTRQGDYGYTF TGTGCCAGCGGTACTCGTCAGGGGGACTATGGCTACACCTTC TRBJ1-2 few TRBD1 TRBV27
CSVRTRLIQDTQYF TGCAGCGTTAGGACACGGCTGATCCAGGATACGCAGTATTTT TRBJ2-3 . . TRBV29-1
CASSLAGKHLHF TGTGCCAGCAGCTTAGCAGGCAAGCACCTCCACTTT TRBJ1-6 . . TRBV7-8
CAISPSGSEYEQYF TGTGCCATCAGCCCTAGCGGGAGTGAGTACGAGCAGTACTTC TRBJ2-7 . TRBD2 TRBV10-3
CASSFSDNEQFF TGTGCCAGCAGCTTCTCAGACAATGAGCAGTTCTTC TRBJ2-1 . . TRBV5-4
CASSYSTGYGYTF TGTGCCAGCAGTTACTCGACGGGCTATGGCTACACCTTC TRBJ1-2 . . TRBV6-5
CASSLSGTGNEKLFF TGTGCCAGCAGTTTATCCGGGACAGGGAATGAAAAACTGTTTTTT TRBJ1-4 . TRBD1 TRBV28
CASSYHRDTEAFF TGTGCCAGCAGTTATCACCGGGACACTGAAGCTTTCTTT TRBJ1-1 once . TRBV6-1